A selection of T cell receptor beta chains follows, all from one sample in a study of T-cell reconstitution after alpha-beta-depleted transplantation in children. Each CDR3 protein gets one entry after TCRdb re-called the PCR reads with MiXCR. Of some 390,000 distinct CDR3 sequences in the sample, roughly 22% are singletons; the top ten hold 3.5% to 4%. This material consisted of PBMCs from the stem cell graft donor, taken from the stem cell graft. These receptor sequences come from a human donor who donated a stem cell graft to a child with acute myeloid leukemia. Each CDR3 is given with its conserved first and last residue. D genes are given only for firm matches. Only some rows state a clone size, as once, few, many or a class for expanded clones.

v_gene,d_gene,j_gene,abundance,CDR3nt,CDR3aa
TRBV12-3/TRBV12-4,.,TRBJ2-1,many,TGTGCCAGCAGTTCCGGGAATTACAATGAGCAGTTCTTC,CASSSGNYNEQFF
TRBV20-1,.,TRBJ1-1,many,TGCAGTGCTAGGGGGGCGGGAGGGGGTAGCATGAACACTGAAGCTTTCTTT,CSARGAGGGSMNTEAFF
TRBV6-5,.,TRBJ2-1,few,TGTGCCAGCATTAGAGAGAGCGGCGTGGGGAATGAGCAGTTCTTC,CASIRESGVGNEQFF
TRBV27,TRBD1,TRBJ2-7,.,TGTGCCAGCAGTTCAACCCCCAGGGGGCACGAGCAGTACTTC,CASSSTPRGHEQYF
TRBV25-1,TRBD2,TRBJ2-7,few,TGTGCCAGCAGGGGGACTAGCGGGGCCAACTACGAGCAGTACTTC,CASRGTSGANYEQYF
TRBV7-2,.,TRBJ2-3,many,TGTGCCAGCAGCTTACGGCGGGATACGCAGTATTTT,CASSLRRDTQYF
TRBV6-5,TRBD1,TRBJ2-1,few,TGTGCCAGCAGTTCGTTCTTCCGGACAGGGGATGGCAATGAGCAGTTCTTC,CASSSFFRTGDGNEQFF
TRBV20-1,TRBD1,TRBJ2-2,.,TGCAGTGCTACTAGGAGACAGGGCTACACCGGGGAGCTGTTTTTT,CSATRRQGYTGELFF
TRBV6-5,.,TRBJ2-7,many,TGTGCCAGCAGTTACGGGCGCAGCTCCTACGAGCAGTACTTC,CASSYGRSSYEQYF
TRBV7-2,.,TRBJ2-3,.,TGTGCCAGCAGCTCCACGACAGATACCCCCACAGATACGCAGTATTTT,CASSSTTDTPTDTQYF
TRBV27,.,TRBJ2-7,few,TGTGCCAGCTCAGGGCCGTCCTACGAGCAGTACTTC,CASSGPSYEQYF
TRBV7-2,.,TRBJ1-1,.,TGTGCCAGCAGCATCGACAAGAACACTGAAGCTTTCTTT,CASSIDKNTEAFF
TRBV20-1,TRBD1,TRBJ2-7,.,TGCAGTGCTAGAGGGACAGGAAACGAGCAGTACTTC,CSARGTGNEQYF
TRBV10-3,TRBD1,TRBJ2-1,few,TGTGCCATCAGAGGACAGGCTTCGGATGAGCAGTTCTTC,CAIRGQASDEQFF
TRBV6-5,TRBD1,TRBJ2-7,many,TGTGCCAGCAGTTACTCGGGACAGCCTGACTACGAGCAGTACTTC,CASSYSGQPDYEQYF
TRBV4-3,TRBD2,TRBJ2-7,few,TGCGCCAGCAGTCCCGGGACTAGCGGGGCTTGGGTGCAGTACTTC,CASSPGTSGAWVQYF
TRBV20-1,.,TRBJ2-6,.,TGCAGTGCTAGGCCCCCCAGATCTGGGGCCAACGTCCTGACTTTC,CSARPPRSGANVLTF
TRBV7-7,.,TRBJ2-1,.,TGTGCCTCGATGGGGGACGATGAGCAGTTCTTC,CASMGDDEQFF
TRBV29-1,.,TRBJ2-7,.,TGCAGCGTTGTCGTTCGTCGCGAGCAGTACTTC,CSVVVRREQYF
TRBV27,TRBD1,TRBJ2-3,.,TGTGCCAGCAACAAGGACAGGGACACAGATACGCAGTATTTT,CASNKDRDTDTQYF
TRBV5-1,TRBD2,TRBJ2-7,.,TGCGCCAGCAGCCTCCAACGGACTAGCGGGAGGGCGTACGAGCAGTACTTC,CASSLQRTSGRAYEQYF
TRBV9,.,TRBJ2-3,.,TGTGCCAGCAGCGTAGCTTCGGAGTCCCGCACAGATACGCAGTATTTT,CASSVASESRTDTQYF
TRBV2,TRBD2,TRBJ2-1,.,TGTGCCATCATTCCACCGGGACTAGCGGGCACATCAAAAGGCAATGAGCAGTTCTTC,CAIIPPGLAGTSKGNEQFF
TRBV12-3/TRBV12-4,.,TRBJ2-7,few,TGTGCCAGCACCATTGGGGGGGCAGGGGAGCAGTACTTC,CASTIGGAGEQYF
TRBV7-9,TRBD1,TRBJ2-1,few,TGTGCCAGCAGCTCCCCCCTGGGGGACAGCTCCTACAATGAGCAGTTCTTC,CASSSPLGDSSYNEQFF
TRBV20-1,TRBD2,TRBJ2-1,many,TGCAGTGCTACACGAAGGGACAGGACTAGCGGAACCTACAATGAGCAGTTCTTC,CSATRRDRTSGTYNEQFF
TRBV4-1,.,TRBJ2-2,.,TGCGCCAGCAGCCAAAGGCAGGGTCTCACCGGGGAGCTGTTTTTT,CASSQRQGLTGELFF
TRBV20-1,.,TRBJ1-1,few,TGCAGTGCTAGACGGGGGGGCTCGGATGGCACTGAAGCTTTCTTT,CSARRGGSDGTEAFF
TRBV12-3/TRBV12-4,.,TRBJ2-7,many,TGTGCCAGCAGTTTGGGGGGACAGTCCTACGAGCAGTACTTC,CASSLGGQSYEQYF
TRBV10-3,TRBD1,TRBJ1-2,.,TGTGCCATCAGCGCAACAGGGGGCGATGGCTACACCTTC,CAISATGGDGYTF
TRBV10-3,.,TRBJ1-4,many,TGTGCCATCAGCCAGTCCGCAGGGGAGGAAAAACTGTTTTTT,CAISQSAGEEKLFF
TRBV20-1,.,TRBJ2-7,many,TGCAGTGCTAGAGTAATCCCGGCCCACAACGAGCAGTACTTC,CSARVIPAHNEQYF
TRBV4-2,.,TRBJ1-1,many,TGTGCCAGCAGCCAAGAATGGTCATGGCAGGGCGAATTCACTGAAGCTTTCTTT,CASSQEWSWQGEFTEAFF
TRBV18,.,TRBJ2-7,once,TGTGCCAGCTCACCACTAGGGAGGTGGGAGCAGTACTTC,CASSPLGRWEQYF
TRBV6-1,.,TRBJ1-1,few,TGTGCCAGCAGTGAACAGGGCAGGGTCGGCACTGAAGCTTTCTTT,CASSEQGRVGTEAFF
TRBV28,.,TRBJ2-1,.,TGTGCCAGCAGTTTTCGGCTAGTGATCTCCTACAATGAGCAGTTCTTC,CASSFRLVISYNEQFF
TRBV7-2,.,TRBJ2-5,few,TGTGCCAGCAGCAAGGGGGGGAGCCAAGAGACCCAGTACTTC,CASSKGGSQETQYF
TRBV7-6,TRBD2,TRBJ2-3,.,TGTGCCAGCAGCTCGCTCCCGACTAGCGGGAGGGCCCCAGATACGCAGTATTTT,CASSSLPTSGRAPDTQYF
TRBV5-1,.,TRBJ2-7,.,TGCGCCAGCAGCTTCTATGAGGGAACCTACGAGCAGTACTTC,CASSFYEGTYEQYF
TRBV29-1,TRBD1,TRBJ1-4,many,TGCAGCGTTACCATTCCGACAGGGCTTAATGAAAAACTGTTTTTT,CSVTIPTGLNEKLFF
TRBV15,TRBD1,TRBJ2-5,.,TGTGCCACCAGCACAACAGGGGGCTGGGAGACCCAGTACTTC,CATSTTGGWETQYF
TRBV4-1,.,TRBJ1-5,.,TGCGCCAGCAGCCAAGGTCGCCTTCGGGACGGACGCCGCAATCAGCCCCAGCATTTT,CASSQGRLRDGRRNQPQHF
TRBV10-3,.,TRBJ2-5,few,TGTGCCATCAGCGAGTACCAAGAGACCCAGTACTTC,CAISEYQETQYF
TRBV20-1,.,TRBJ1-2,few,TGCAGTGCTATGGGAGGTGCTAACTATGGCTACACCTTC,CSAMGGANYGYTF
TRBV7-9,.,TRBJ1-4,.,TGTGCCAGCGCTCTTCACTCAACTAATGAAAAACTGTTTTTT,CASALHSTNEKLFF
TRBV24-1,TRBD2,TRBJ2-1,.,TGTGCCACCAGTGATAAGGGGCCGGGACAAAAGCCGGGACTAGCGGGATATGAGCAGTTCTTC,CATSDKGPGQKPGLAGYEQFF
TRBV6-5,TRBD2,TRBJ2-3,.,TGTGCCAGCAGTTCAGGACTAGCGGAAGCGGATACGCAGTATTTT,CASSSGLAEADTQYF
TRBV29-1,TRBD1,TRBJ2-7,once,TGCAGCGTTGCACTGACAGGGAAGGGTAGCGAGCAGTACTTC,CSVALTGKGSEQYF
TRBV28,TRBD1,TRBJ1-2,.,TGTGCCAGCAGTCTCCACAGGGGAGGTGGCTACACCTTC,CASSLHRGGGYTF